A single sample is the source of the 18 T cell receptor beta chains below, sequenced in a study of T cell repertoires in cytomegalovirus infection. MiXCR, run by TCRdb on the reads, gives a single entry per CDR3 protein. The sample lists 350,000 to 550,000 distinct CDR3 sequences; about a third were seen once. The sequencing input was PBMCs. Every receptor here comes from a human donor in good health (CMV status not recorded). Some clones in this sample may be carry-over from other donors' samples.

Points on this clonotype: One base away lies a much larger clone, so this may be a sequencing read error. The rearrangement joins TRBV7-8 to TRBJ2-2, with unresolved D. Germline V lookup: CDR1 SGHVS, CDR2 FQNEAQ. V was trimmed by 1 base and J by 5 bases, leaving 14 bases between them. The CDR3 loop spans 16 amino acids. CDR3 sequence reads: CASSLGRATGTGELFF. For the CDR3, the DNA is TGTGCCAGCAGCTTAGGGCGCGCCACCGGAACCGGGGAGCTGTTTTTT.

CDR3 sequence (DNA): TGCAGTGCTAGAGATCCTAGGGCCTATGGCTACACCTTC. This sequence encodes CSARDPRAYGYTF. J is TRBJ1-2 and V is TRBV20-1; D unclear. The CDR3 runs 13 residues. Per germline, CDR1 DFQATT and CDR2 SNEGSKA (reference sequence). Deletions cut 0 bases from V and 4 bases from J, with 9 bases between.

The table lists this clonotype with a few counts. J is TRBJ1-2 and V is TRBV7-2; D not certain. The CDR3 is made up of 16 amino acids. In germline, CDR1 is SGHTA, CDR2 FQGNSA. V dropped 2 bases and J dropped 5 bases, with 18 bases sitting between them. CDR3 in amino acids: CASSLWSGKVRYGYTF. For the CDR3, the DNA is TGTGCCAGCAGCTTATGGTCTGGGAAGGTTAGGTATGGCTACACCTTC. Complete variable domain (other parts from reference TRBV7-2 and TRBJ1-2): GAGVSQSPSNKVTEKGKDVELRCDPISGHTALYWYRQSLGQGLEFLIYFQGNSAPDKSGLPSDRFSAERTGGSVSTLTIQRTQQEDSAVYLCASSLWSGKVRYGYTFGSGTRLTVV.

This clonotype turned up a few times. The genes are TRBV5-5 and TRBJ1-2; 8 positions match TRBD1. Germline CDR1 is SGHKS and CDR2 is YYEKEE (reference sequence). V was pared by 4 bases and J by 13 bases, with 9 bases of the junction left unmatched. The CDR3 is made up of 12 amino acids. The CDR3 region has the DNA TGTGCCAGCAGCCTGACGGGGGACAGGCCCACCTTC. This encodes CASSLTGDRPTF.

As for this clonotype: Germline is not matched at one junction end, which may reflect a read error. In nucleotides, the CDR3 is TGTGTCAGCAGAGTACTCCTCAATCAGCCCCAGCATTTT. Its translation is CVSRVLLNQPQHF. The chain recombines TRBV2 with TRBJ1-5, with D hard to call. The germline CDR1 and CDR2 sequences are SNHLY and FYNNEI. The CDR3 totals 13 residues.

CDR3 nucleotide sequence: TGTGCCAGCGGCACAGGGAGGGGAAACTCTGGGGCCAACGTCCTGACTTTC. This sequence encodes CASGTGRGNSGANVLTF. The rearrangement links TRBV7-9 to TRBJ2-6, with TRBD2 as a possible D gene (7 bases). The CDR3 is 17 amino acids. CDR1 is SEHNR and CDR2 is FQNEAQ in the germline V gene (reference sequence). With 8 bases removed from V and 0 bases from J, the gap between germline ends came to 17 bases.

This clonotype was seen ten or more times. V is TRBV12-3 or TRBV12-4 and J is TRBJ1-5; weak D call: TRBD1 (5 bases). The CDR3 is 14 residues long. V was clipped by 0 bases and J by 5 bases, with 8 bases between them. The CDR3 region is CASSLARDDQPQHF. The CDR3, as DNA: TGTGCCAGCAGTTTAGCCAGGGACGATCAGCCCCAGCATTTT.

The chain couples TRBV5-4 to TRBJ1-6; 7 bases match TRBD1. Trimming cost V 5 bases and J 6 bases; bases outside gene matches: 8. Germline CDR1 and CDR2: SGHNT and YYREEE (reference sequence). CDR3 length equals 15 residues. CDR3 protein: CASSPDRVRNSPLHF. In DNA, the CDR3 is TGTGCCAGCAGTCCCGACAGGGTTCGTAATTCACCCCTCCACTTT.

The V gene is TRBV12-3 or TRBV12-4, the J gene TRBJ1-2; D gene uncertain. This CDR3 spans 13 amino acids. Trimming removed 2 bases at V and 2 bases at J, with 6 bases between. The CDR3 is CASSLITNYGYTF. CDR3 DNA sequence: TGTGCCAGCAGTTTAATTACGAACTATGGCTACACCTTC.

The CDR3 coding sequence is TGTGCCAGCAGTGGATCAGGGGGCGACGAGCAGTACTTC. It translates to CASSGSGGDEQYF. This sequence joins TRBV7-9 and TRBJ2-7, with 8 bases fitting TRBD1. The CDR3 runs to 13 residues. The trim removed 6 bases at V and 5 bases at J, leaving 6 bases unmatched. The germline V gene has CDR1 SEHNR and CDR2 FQNEAQ (reference sequence).

The V gene is TRBV28, the J gene TRBJ2-7; D call uncertain. The CDR3 loop spans 14 amino acids. The germline V gene has CDR1 MDHEN and CDR2 SYDVKM. The germline V and J ends were trimmed by 5 bases and 2 bases, with 13 bases remaining between them. CDR3 nucleotide sequence: TGTGCCAGCAGTCGCTTTACTGTCGCCTACGAGCAGTACTTC. It encodes CASSRFTVAYEQYF.

In its sample, this clonotype was seen many times. CDR3 DNA: TGTGCCAGCAACCCCCAAGGCCGACTAGCGGGGGCGGCCGGGGAGCTGTTTTTT. Amino acid sequence: CASNPQGRLAGAAGELFF. The V gene is TRBV7-2, the J gene TRBJ2-2; 12 bases line up with TRBD2. Losses at the gene ends were 7 bases for V and 6 bases for J; bases not matched to a gene: 15. Germline CDR1 is SGHTA and CDR2 is FQGNSA. The CDR3 extends over 18 amino acids.

This clonotype was seen many times. This chain joins TRBV28 and TRBJ2-1, with 13 bases that match TRBD2. Unmatched junction bases numbered 8, after V lost 3 bases and J lost 0 bases. The length of the CDR3 is 19 residues. Per the germline V gene, CDR1 is MDHEN and CDR2 is SYDVKM. Written as DNA, the CDR3 is TGTGCCAGCAGTTTCCAGACTAGCGGGGGGCCACGCTCCTACAATGAGCAGTTCTTC. Translated: CASSFQTSGGPRSYNEQFF.

The table lists this clonotype with a few counts. This chain links TRBV2 with TRBJ2-2, with 10 bases identical to TRBD2. Germline trimming cut 1 base from V and 1 base from J; bases unmatched to any gene: 0. There are 16 residues in the CDR3. Germline V CDR1 and CDR2: SNHLY, FYNNEI. This CDR3 is CASSEGTSGNTGELFF. The CDR3 coding sequence is TGTGCCAGCAGTGAAGGGACTAGCGGGAACACCGGGGAGCTGTTTTTT.

This clonotype was picked up a small number of times. The J gene is TRBJ2-4, the V gene TRBV2; D not resolved. Germline V gives CDR1 SNHLY, CDR2 FYNNEI. With 6 bases removed from V and 7 bases from J, the gap between germline ends came to 10 bases. This CDR3 is 12 amino acids long. CDR3 DNA: TGTGCCAGCAGCGCAGGAGAGAACATTCAGTACTTC. Its translation: CASSAGENIQYF. Complete variable domain (other parts from reference TRBV2 and TRBJ2-4): EPEVTQTPSHQVTQMGQEVILRCVPISNHLYFYWYRQILGQKVEFLVSFYNNEISEKSEIFDDQFSVERPDGSNFTLKIRSTKLEDSAMYFCASSAGENIQYFGAGTRLSVL.

In its sample, this clonotype was seen a few times. This CDR3 is missing its conserved last phenylalanine or tryptophan, likely due to a read error. The gene calls are TRBV7-2 and TRBJ2-4, with D possibly matching TRBD2 (6 bases). Germline V gene lookup returns CDR1 SGHTA and CDR2 FQGNSA. The CDR3 loop spans 16 amino acids. Trimming removed 1 base from V and 6 bases from J, with 16 bases in between. The CDR3 DNA sequence: TGTGCCAGCAGCTTAGATCCACGCCCCGGGGGAAACATTCAGTACTTA. Residues: CASSLDPRPGGNIQYL.

Turning to this clonotype: The germline gene is not matched at one end of the junction; a read error may be the cause. This sequence joins TRBV4-1 and TRBJ2-2; D gene uncertain. Germline lookup yields CDR1 MGHRA and CDR2 YSYEKL. The CDR3 has 15 residues. The CDR3 reads CASRQGGANTGELFF. The CDR3 region has the DNA TGCGCCAGCAGACAAGGTGGGGCGAACACCGGGGAGCTGTTTTTT.

The chain joins TRBV19 to TRBJ1-5; 9 bases align to TRBD1. Trimming cost V 7 bases and J 5 bases; bases outside gene matches: 9. Per germline, CDR1 LNHDA and CDR2 SQIVND (reference sequence). The CDR3 spans 15 residues. CDR3 amino acids: CASTRDRAPYQPQHF. As DNA, the CDR3 is TGTGCCAGTACCCGGGACAGGGCGCCTTATCAGCCCCAGCATTTT.